This is a list of T cell receptor beta chains from one sample in a study of T cell responses to AZD1222 COVID-19 vaccine. Data came from immunoSEQ multiplex PCR; TCRdb stores just in-frame clones and leaves some out. The sample has some 110,000 clones, 85% to 95% seen once. The sequenced sample was peripheral blood, obtained on day 0 of AZD1222 vaccination. These receptors all stem from an adult in good health. The CDR3 runs from the conserved cysteine through the conserved F or W. Each record gives: clone size, D gene, V gene, J gene, CDR3 length, CDR3 DNA, CDR3 protein. The D gene is left open where the match is weak. Size tells how often a clone was seen (once, few, many) or the class of an expanded clone, and some rows leave it out.

size: .
D: TRBD1
V: TRBV5-1
J: TRBJ1-1
length: 15
DNA: TGCGCCAGCAGCTTGGCCAGGGGGCGCGCCACTGAAGCTTTCTTT
CDR3: CASSLARGRATEAFF

size: .
D: TRBD1
V: TRBV7-9
J: TRBJ2-7
length: 14
DNA: TGTGCCAGCAGCTTAAGCCAGGGGGCATACGAGCAGTACTTC
CDR3: CASSLSQGAYEQYF

size: .
D: .
V: TRBV7-2
J: TRBJ2-7
length: 12
DNA: TGTGCCAGCAGCAGAGACAGGCGAGAGCAGTACTTC
CDR3: CASSRDRREQYF

size: .
D: TRBD2
V: TRBV4-1
J: TRBJ2-5
length: 17
DNA: TGCGCCAGCAGCCAAGAGGTTGCGGGAGAGCCCCAAGAGACCCAGTACTTC
CDR3: CASSQEVAGEPQETQYF

size: .
D: .
V: TRBV30
J: TRBJ1-2
length: 17
DNA: TGTGCCTGGAGTGCCCCTCGGCTTGCACTTCCCTCCTATGGCTACACCTTC
CDR3: CAWSAPRLALPSYGYTF

size: few
D: .
V: TRBV2
J: TRBJ2-1
length: 15
DNA: TGTGCCAGCAGTGAAGCGCACAAGGTTCACAATGAGCAGTTCTTC
CDR3: CASSEAHKVHNEQFF

size: .
D: .
V: TRBV6-5
J: TRBJ1-6
length: 15
DNA: TGTGCCAGCATGGTGTATCGGGGATCTAATTCACCCCTCCACTTT
CDR3: CASMVYRGSNSPLHF

size: .
D: TRBD1
V: TRBV18
J: TRBJ1-1
length: 16
DNA: TGTGCCAGCTCACCGGGACAGGGACCCTTGGGCACTGAAGCTTTCTTT
CDR3: CASSPGQGPLGTEAFF

size: .
D: .
V: TRBV5-4
J: TRBJ1-5
length: 14
DNA: TGTGCCAGCAGCTCTACAGGGTCGGGGCAGCCCCAGCATTTT
CDR3: CASSSTGSGQPQHF

size: .
D: .
V: TRBV12-3/TRBV12-4
J: TRBJ2-6
length: 13
DNA: TGTGCCAGCAGACTACCTGGGGCCAACGTCCTGACTTTC
CDR3: CASRLPGANVLTF

size: .
D: .
V: TRBV2
J: TRBJ2-7
length: 15
DNA: TGTGCCAGCAAGCCGGGACATATCAAGTTCTACGAGCAGTACTTC
CDR3: CASKPGHIKFYEQYF

size: .
D: TRBD2
V: TRBV7-3
J: TRBJ2-1
length: 18
DNA: TGTGCCAGCAGCTTAGGTTACGGGACTAGCGGGAGTAGTAATGAGCAGTTCTTC
CDR3: CASSLGYGTSGSSNEQFF

size: few
D: TRBD1
V: TRBV6-5
J: TRBJ1-5
length: 13
DNA: TGTGCCAGCAGGGGACAGGACAATCAGCCCCAGCATTTT
CDR3: CASRGQDNQPQHF

size: .
D: .
V: TRBV4-1
J: TRBJ1-2
length: 17
DNA: TGCGCCAGCAGCCAACAAACCTCGTATTCGGGCAACTATGGCTACACCTTC
CDR3: CASSQQTSYSGNYGYTF

size: once
D: TRBD1
V: TRBV12-3/TRBV12-4
J: TRBJ2-1
length: 11
DNA: TGTGCCACCGGACAGGGCTATGAGCAGTTCTTC
CDR3: CATGQGYEQFF

size: .
D: .
V: TRBV30
J: TRBJ1-5
length: 12
DNA: TGTGCCTGGACAGGGGGCAATCAGCCCCAGCATTTT
CDR3: CAWTGGNQPQHF

size: .
D: TRBD1
V: TRBV28
J: TRBJ1-5
length: 15
DNA: TGTGCCAGCCATTCGGACAGGGTCGAAGGACAGCCCCAGCATTTT
CDR3: CASHSDRVEGQPQHF

size: .
D: .
V: TRBV15
J: TRBJ2-5
length: 12
DNA: TGTGCCACCAGCAGAGTGGGGGAGACCCAGTACTTC
CDR3: CATSRVGETQYF

size: .
D: TRBD1
V: TRBV24-1
J: TRBJ2-5
length: 16
DNA: TGTGCCACCAGTGATTTGGGGACAGGGGCTTGGGAGACCCAGTACTTC
CDR3: CATSDLGTGAWETQYF

size: .
D: .
V: TRBV28
J: TRBJ1-5
length: 14
DNA: TGTGCCAGCAGGCTCTCCCTTTTTAATCAGCCCCAGCATTTT
CDR3: CASRLSLFNQPQHF

size: .
D: TRBD1
V: TRBV28
J: TRBJ2-2
length: 16
DNA: TGTGCCAGCAGGCGACGGCAGGGGGCCCTCGCCGGGGAGCTGTTTTTT
CDR3: CASRRRQGALAGELFF

size: few
D: .
V: TRBV3-1/TRBV3-2
J: TRBJ1-3
length: 16
DNA: TGTGCCAGCACCACAATCGCGGGGATCTCTGGAAACACCATATATTTT
CDR3: CASTTIAGISGNTIYF

size: .
D: TRBD1
V: TRBV27
J: TRBJ1-5
length: 17
DNA: TGTGCCAGCAGTTCCGGACAGGGGTCCTATAGCAATCAGCCCCAGCATTTT
CDR3: CASSSGQGSYSNQPQHF

size: .
D: TRBD1
V: TRBV28
J: TRBJ2-7
length: 15
DNA: TGTGCCAGCAGGCCGACAGGGGGAAGTCCCTACGAGCAGTACTTC
CDR3: CASRPTGGSPYEQYF

size: once
D: .
V: TRBV27
J: TRBJ2-7
length: 17
DNA: TGTGCCAGCAGTTTTTCCTTCGGACAATCCTTTACCTACGAGCAGTACTTC
CDR3: CASSFSFGQSFTYEQYF

size: once
D: TRBD2
V: TRBV7-9
J: TRBJ2-3
length: 18
DNA: TGTGCCAGCAGCTTCTATAAAGGCGGGAGAGCCCTCACAGATACGCAGTATTTT
CDR3: CASSFYKGGRALTDTQYF

size: .
D: .
V: TRBV18
J: TRBJ2-3
length: 13
DNA: TGTGCCAGCTCACCAGCGAACACAGATACGCAGTATTTT
CDR3: CASSPANTDTQYF

size: .
D: .
V: TRBV28
J: TRBJ1-2
length: 14
DNA: TGTGCCAGCAGTCCTAGGGTGTCGCCCTATGGCTACACCTTC
CDR3: CASSPRVSPYGYTF

size: .
D: .
V: TRBV7-3
J: TRBJ2-2
length: 14
DNA: TGTGCCAGCAGCCGGGGAGCGAACACCGGGGAGCTGTTTTTT
CDR3: CASSRGANTGELFF

size: .
D: .
V: TRBV29-1
J: TRBJ1-1
length: 13
DNA: TGCAGCGTTGCGTCCTTGTCGGAGACTGAAGCTTTCTTT
CDR3: CSVASLSETEAFF

size: .
D: .
V: TRBV24-1
J: TRBJ2-6
length: 16
DNA: TGTGCCACCAGTGATGCCAGGGGGGCTGGGGCCAACGTCCTGACTTTC
CDR3: CATSDARGAGANVLTF

size: once
D: .
V: TRBV18
J: TRBJ2-5
length: 15
DNA: TGTGCCAGCTCTCTCCTAGGAGTAAACCGAGAGACCCAGTACTTC
CDR3: CASSLLGVNRETQYF

size: .
D: TRBD2
V: TRBV6-5
J: TRBJ2-5
length: 15
DNA: TGTGCCAGCAGTTACTCGGGCGGGAGCCAAGAGACCCAGTACTTC
CDR3: CASSYSGGSQETQYF

size: .
D: .
V: TRBV24-1
J: TRBJ1-4
length: 13
DNA: TGTGCCACCCGCGACAATTCTGATGAAAAACTGTTTTTT
CDR3: CATRDNSDEKLFF

size: .
D: .
V: TRBV9
J: TRBJ2-3
length: 14
DNA: TGTGCCAGCAGCGAAGACAGCAGCACAGATACGCAGTATTTT
CDR3: CASSEDSSTDTQYF